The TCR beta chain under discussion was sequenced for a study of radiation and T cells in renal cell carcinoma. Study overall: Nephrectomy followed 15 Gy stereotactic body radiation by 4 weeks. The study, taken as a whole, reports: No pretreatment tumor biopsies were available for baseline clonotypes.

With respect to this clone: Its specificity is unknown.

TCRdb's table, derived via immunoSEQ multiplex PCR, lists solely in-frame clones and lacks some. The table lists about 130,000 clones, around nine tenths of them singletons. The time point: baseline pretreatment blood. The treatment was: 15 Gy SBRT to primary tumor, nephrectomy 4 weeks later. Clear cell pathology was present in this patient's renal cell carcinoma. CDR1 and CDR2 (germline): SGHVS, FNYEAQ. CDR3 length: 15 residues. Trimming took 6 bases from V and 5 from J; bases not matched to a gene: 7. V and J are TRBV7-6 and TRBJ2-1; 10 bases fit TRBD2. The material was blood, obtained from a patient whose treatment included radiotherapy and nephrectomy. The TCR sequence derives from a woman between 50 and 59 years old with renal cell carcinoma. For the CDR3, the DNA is TGTGCCAGCAGTGTCCTAGCGGGGGAGAACAATGAGCAGTTCTTC. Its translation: CASSVLAGENNEQFF.